Listed below are T cell receptor beta chains from one sample, sequenced in a study of blood T cell repertoires in COVID-19. Sequenced by immunoSEQ multiplex PCR; TCRdb stores in-frame clones only, minus some. Of about 300,000 clones listed, around 84% were seen once; the top ten hold about 10%. The material sequenced was PBMCs or T cells enriched from blood (not recorded which). These receptors came from a woman between 18 and 29 years old who had recovered from COVID-19. Both conserved end residues are part of each CDR3. The D gene is left open where the match is weak. For some rows the clone size is stated as once, few or many, or as a class when expanded; others skip it.

abundance: -
d_gene: -
len: 15
v_gene: TRBV9
j_gene: TRBJ1-2
CDR3nt: TGTGCCAGCAGCGTAGAGTCCGGGGGAGTTTATGGCTACACCTTC
CDR3aa: CASSVESGGVYGYTF

abundance: -
d_gene: -
len: 15
v_gene: TRBV27
j_gene: TRBJ1-1
CDR3nt: TGTGCCAGCAGTTTAGATTTTCGTGGGAGCACTGAAGCTTTCTTT
CDR3aa: CASSLDFRGSTEAFF

abundance: -
d_gene: -
len: 19
v_gene: TRBV30
j_gene: TRBJ1-5
CDR3nt: TGTGCCTGGAGTGCTCCCCTCCCCACAAAGACAGGACCGAATCAGCCCCAGCATTTT
CDR3aa: CAWSAPLPTKTGPNQPQHF

abundance: -
d_gene: -
len: 13
v_gene: TRBV10-1
j_gene: TRBJ2-2
CDR3nt: TGCGCCAGCAGGGCAGGGAACACCGGGGAGCTGTTTTTT
CDR3aa: CASRAGNTGELFF

abundance: -
d_gene: -
len: 14
v_gene: TRBV10-1
j_gene: TRBJ1-1
CDR3nt: TGCGCCAGCAGTGAGTCGGTGGAAGGGGCTGAAGCTTTCTTT
CDR3aa: CASSESVEGAEAFF

abundance: -
d_gene: TRBD1
len: 13
v_gene: TRBV29-1
j_gene: TRBJ2-7
CDR3nt: TGCAGCGTTGAAATTCCCCAGGGGGACGAGCAGTACTTC
CDR3aa: CSVEIPQGDEQYF

abundance: -
d_gene: TRBD2
len: 15
v_gene: TRBV5-1
j_gene: TRBJ2-1
CDR3nt: TGCGCCAGCAGCTCAGAAAGCGGGGGTCTCAATGAGCAGTTCTTC
CDR3aa: CASSSESGGLNEQFF

abundance: -
d_gene: -
len: 14
v_gene: TRBV4-1
j_gene: TRBJ2-7
CDR3nt: TGCGCCAGCAGCGAACAGGCCGGGTCCTACGAGCAGTACTTC
CDR3aa: CASSEQAGSYEQYF

abundance: -
d_gene: -
len: 19
v_gene: TRBV4-1
j_gene: TRBJ1-3
CDR3nt: TGCGCCAGCAGCCCCCACCCCGGCAGGAAGTTCGTTCAGGGAAACACCATATATTTT
CDR3aa: CASSPHPGRKFVQGNTIYF

abundance: once
d_gene: -
len: 16
v_gene: TRBV28
j_gene: TRBJ1-3
CDR3nt: TGTGCCAGCAGTTTACAGAGGAGAGCGAGAGGAAACACCATATATTTT
CDR3aa: CASSLQRRARGNTIYF

abundance: -
d_gene: -
len: 13
v_gene: TRBV11-1
j_gene: TRBJ1-1
CDR3nt: TGTGCCAGCAGCTTAGAGGGCGGGACTGAAGCTTTCTTT
CDR3aa: CASSLEGGTEAFF

abundance: -
d_gene: -
len: 15
v_gene: TRBV7-6
j_gene: TRBJ1-1
CDR3nt: TGTGCCAGCAGCTTAGGTCCAGGGTCCCCTGCGGAAGCTTTCTTT
CDR3aa: CASSLGPGSPAEAFF

abundance: -
d_gene: TRBD2
len: 15
v_gene: TRBV9
j_gene: TRBJ2-7
CDR3nt: TGTGCCAGCAGCAATAGCGGGCTTAGCTCCTACGAGCAGTACTTC
CDR3aa: CASSNSGLSSYEQYF

abundance: -
d_gene: -
len: 15
v_gene: TRBV7-2
j_gene: TRBJ1-3
CDR3nt: TGTGCCAGCAGCTTGGCCCCGGGGGGAGGAAACACCATATATTTT
CDR3aa: CASSLAPGGGNTIYF

abundance: -
d_gene: TRBD2
len: 15
v_gene: TRBV3-1/TRBV3-2
j_gene: TRBJ2-3
CDR3nt: TGTGCCAGCAGCCCGATAGCGGGTAGCACAGATACGCAGTATTTT
CDR3aa: CASSPIAGSTDTQYF

abundance: -
d_gene: -
len: 16
v_gene: TRBV6-5
j_gene: TRBJ1-5
CDR3nt: TGTGCCAGCAGTTACGGCTCGGGGGATAGCAATCAGCCCCAGCATTTT
CDR3aa: CASSYGSGDSNQPQHF

abundance: -
d_gene: -
len: 15
v_gene: TRBV15
j_gene: TRBJ1-5
CDR3nt: TGTGCCACCAGCAACAGGCGTGTCCGAAATCAGCCCCAGCATTTT
CDR3aa: CATSNRRVRNQPQHF

abundance: -
d_gene: -
len: 13
v_gene: TRBV6-5
j_gene: TRBJ2-3
CDR3nt: TGTGCCAGCAGTTTAACGGGCACAGATACGCAGTATTTT
CDR3aa: CASSLTGTDTQYF

abundance: once
d_gene: TRBD1
len: 14
v_gene: TRBV3-1/TRBV3-2
j_gene: TRBJ2-7
CDR3nt: TGTGCCAGCAGCCTAACAGGGGCGTCCTACGAGCAGTACTTC
CDR3aa: CASSLTGASYEQYF

abundance: once
d_gene: -
len: 14
v_gene: TRBV6-5
j_gene: TRBJ1-1
CDR3nt: TGTGCCAGCAGTTATATCTCCCGCGACACTGAAGCTTTCTTT
CDR3aa: CASSYISRDTEAFF

abundance: -
d_gene: TRBD1
len: 15
v_gene: TRBV27
j_gene: TRBJ1-4
CDR3nt: TGTGCCAGCAGTCCCAGGGACAGCCGGAATGAAAAACTGTTTTTT
CDR3aa: CASSPRDSRNEKLFF

abundance: -
d_gene: TRBD1
len: 15
v_gene: TRBV5-1
j_gene: TRBJ2-7
CDR3nt: TGCGCCAGCAGCTTGGTTGCAGGGGGCTCCTACGAGCAGTACTTC
CDR3aa: CASSLVAGGSYEQYF

abundance: -
d_gene: -
len: 16
v_gene: TRBV6-5
j_gene: TRBJ1-5
CDR3nt: TGTGCCAGCAGTTACGGGGCAACGGATAGCAATCAGCCCCAGCATTTT
CDR3aa: CASSYGATDSNQPQHF

abundance: -
d_gene: TRBD1
len: 16
v_gene: TRBV5-1
j_gene: TRBJ1-3
CDR3nt: TGCGCCAGCAGCTTGCAGGGACAGGGCGCTGGAAACACCATATATTTT
CDR3aa: CASSLQGQGAGNTIYF

abundance: -
d_gene: TRBD1
len: 13
v_gene: TRBV12-3/TRBV12-4
j_gene: TRBJ1-2
CDR3nt: TGTGCCAGCAGTTTTTATAAGGGGGCTGGCTACACCTTC
CDR3aa: CASSFYKGAGYTF

abundance: -
d_gene: TRBD2
len: 15
v_gene: TRBV6-5
j_gene: TRBJ2-2
CDR3nt: TGTGCCAGCACCCCGGGACTAGCCCCTCCCGGGGAGCTGTTTTTT
CDR3aa: CASTPGLAPPGELFF

abundance: few
d_gene: -
len: 15
v_gene: TRBV4-2
j_gene: TRBJ1-1
CDR3nt: TGTGCCAGCAGCCGCCTTTCGGACAGCGCGGCCGAAGCTTTCTTT
CDR3aa: CASSRLSDSAAEAFF

abundance: once
d_gene: -
len: 19
v_gene: TRBV4-2
j_gene: TRBJ1-2
CDR3nt: TGTGCCAGCAGCCTCCTAAGGGGTACAGGGCCCCTTACTAACTATGGCTACACCTTC
CDR3aa: CASSLLRGTGPLTNYGYTF

abundance: -
d_gene: -
len: 15
v_gene: TRBV2
j_gene: TRBJ2-3
CDR3nt: TGTGCCAGCAGGTGGAGCGGCCCCCCTCGAGATACGCAGTATTTT
CDR3aa: CASRWSGPPRDTQYF

abundance: -
d_gene: -
len: 16
v_gene: TRBV15
j_gene: TRBJ2-1
CDR3nt: TGTGCCACCAGCAGAGATCCCAGGTTCTCCTACAATGAGCAGTTCTTC
CDR3aa: CATSRDPRFSYNEQFF

abundance: few
d_gene: -
len: 13
v_gene: TRBV4-2
j_gene: TRBJ2-5
CDR3nt: TGTGCCAGCAGCCAAGGCCAACAGGAGACCCAGTACTTC
CDR3aa: CASSQGQQETQYF

abundance: -
d_gene: TRBD1
len: 14
v_gene: TRBV9
j_gene: TRBJ2-3
CDR3nt: TGTGCCAGCAGCGTGGGACAGGGAACAGATACGCAGTATTTT
CDR3aa: CASSVGQGTDTQYF

abundance: -
d_gene: -
len: 14
v_gene: TRBV7-9
j_gene: TRBJ1-2
CDR3nt: TGTGCCAGCAGCCCCGGCGACACCCTGTATGGCTACACCTTC
CDR3aa: CASSPGDTLYGYTF

abundance: -
d_gene: TRBD2
len: 14
v_gene: TRBV5-1
j_gene: TRBJ2-3
CDR3nt: TGCGCCAGCAGCCCCGGGACTAATTCTGATACGCAGTATTTT
CDR3aa: CASSPGTNSDTQYF

abundance: -
d_gene: -
len: 12
v_gene: TRBV30
j_gene: TRBJ2-1
CDR3nt: TGTGCCTGGAGTGCCACTTACAATGAGCAGTTCTTC
CDR3aa: CAWSATYNEQFF

abundance: -
d_gene: -
len: 15
v_gene: TRBV21-1
j_gene: TRBJ2-7
CDR3nt: TGTGCCAGCACCTACGTCGGGAGGTTAAGACACGAGCAGTACTTC
CDR3aa: CASTYVGRLRHEQYF